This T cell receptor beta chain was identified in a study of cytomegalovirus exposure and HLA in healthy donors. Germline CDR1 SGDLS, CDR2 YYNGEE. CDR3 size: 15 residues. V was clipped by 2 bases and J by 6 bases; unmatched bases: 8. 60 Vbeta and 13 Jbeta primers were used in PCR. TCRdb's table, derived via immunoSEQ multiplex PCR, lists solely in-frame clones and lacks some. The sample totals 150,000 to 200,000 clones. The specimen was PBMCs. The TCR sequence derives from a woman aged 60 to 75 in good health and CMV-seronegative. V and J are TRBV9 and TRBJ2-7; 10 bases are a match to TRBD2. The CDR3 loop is CASSVLAGGHSEQYF. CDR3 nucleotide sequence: TGTGCCAGCAGCGTCTTAGCGGGGGGTCACTCCGAGCAGTACTTC.